A single sample gave rise to the 27 T cell receptor beta chains below, sequenced in a study of T-cell reconstitution after alpha-beta-depleted transplantation in children. The authors prepared the TCRbeta library with unique molecular identifiers. Via MiXCR, TCRdb re-called the PCR reads, giving one row per CDR3 protein. The sample contains hundreds of thousands of distinct CDR3 sequences, 10% to 15% of which appear only once. Material: PBMCs, mostly from graft donor cells, obtained 360 days after TCRalphabeta/CD19-depleted stem cell transplant. These receptors were collected from a male patient between 5 and 17 years old who had a stem cell transplant for acute myeloid leukemia, so the T cells may come from the graft donor.

J is TRBJ2-1 and V is TRBV3-1; possibly TRBD2 for D (5 bases). Trimming took 1 base from V and 15 from J, leaving 16 bases between them. This CDR3 has 13 amino acids. Germline values: CDR1 LGHDT, CDR2 YNNKEL (reference sequence). The CDR3 coding sequence is TGTGCCAGCAGCCAAGGTGGAGGCCCTCGGGTGTTCTTC. Its protein is CASSQGGGPRVFF.

The chain joins TRBV29-1 to TRBJ2-7; the match to TRBD1 covers 9 bases. The V and J ends lost 4 bases and 5 bases, in that order; junction bases with no gene match: 9. The germline V gene encodes CDR1 SQVTM and CDR2 ANQGSEA. The CDR3 covers 14 residues. The CDR3 protein is CSVALMGQGDEQYF. CDR3 sequence (DNA): TGCAGCGTTGCTCTTATGGGACAGGGAGACGAGCAGTACTTC.

This clonotype was counted between two and nine times. The chain carries TRBV28 and TRBJ2-7, with 8 bases that match TRBD2. With V trimmed by 5 bases and J by 4 bases, 13 bases remained unmatched. The CDR3 loop spans 16 amino acids. Germline V lookup: CDR1 MDHEN, CDR2 SYDVKM. CDR3 amino acids: CASSPFPPSGSYEQYF. The CDR3 DNA sequence: TGTGCCAGCAGTCCCTTTCCCCCCAGCGGGAGTTACGAGCAGTACTTC.

There are many counts of this clonotype. The chain couples TRBV28 to TRBJ2-1; D is unclear. The CDR3 covers 16 residues. CDR1 and CDR2 from the germline V gene are MDHEN and SYDVKM. Deletions cut 0 bases from V and 0 bases from J, with 9 bases between. The CDR3 region has the DNA TGTGCCAGCAGTTTATGGGTCGGCGTCTCCTACAATGAGCAGTTCTTC. This sequence encodes CASSLWVGVSYNEQFF.

This clonotype was found once. The V call is TRBV7-3, the J call TRBJ2-1; 9 nucleotides agree with TRBD2. Germline V gene sequence: CDR1 SGHTA, CDR2 FQGTGA. The CDR3 spans 19 residues. J gave up 4 bases and V 4 bases, and 17 bases lay outside the gene matches. This CDR3 reads CASSSSPPLASGTYNEQFF. The CDR3 DNA sequence: TGTGCCAGCAGCTCGAGCCCACCCTTGGCTAGCGGGACTTACAATGAGCAGTTCTTC.

In this sample, this clonotype turned up a few times. The rearrangement joins TRBV12-3 or TRBV12-4 to TRBJ2-1, with 7 bases matching TRBD1. V shed 2 bases and J 8 bases; nucleotides not matched to a gene: 6. The CDR3 extends over 14 amino acids. The CDR3 is CASSLLQGRHEQFF. The CDR3 DNA reads TGTGCCAGCAGTTTACTACAGGGGCGCCATGAGCAGTTCTTC.

This chain joins TRBV24-1 and TRBJ2-3; possible D gene TRBD1, 6 bases. The CDR3 has 16 residues. The germline V and J ends were trimmed by 1 base and 3 bases, with 13 bases remaining between them. Germline CDR1 and CDR2: KGHDR and SFDVKD. The chain's CDR3 is CATSDFRQAGTDTQYF. For the CDR3, the DNA is TGTGCCACCAGTGATTTTCGACAGGCCGGGACAGATACGCAGTATTTT.

The sample holds a few counts of this clonotype. The chain combines TRBV27 with TRBJ2-7; a possible D gene is TRBD1 (5 bases). This CDR3 is built from 14 residues. Germline CDR1 reads MNHEY; CDR2 reads SMNVEV (reference sequence). With 2 bases removed from V and 6 bases from J, the gap between germline ends came to 14 bases. This CDR3 is CASSLTQGPGEQYF. As DNA, the CDR3 is TGTGCCAGCAGTTTAACGCAGGGTCCGGGCGAGCAGTACTTC.

V usage is TRBV7-2 and J usage is TRBJ2-7, with TRBD1 matching 7 bases. There are 15 residues in the CDR3. V was clipped by 5 bases and J by 3 bases; unmatched bases: 10. The germline CDR1 and CDR2 sequences are SGHTA and FQGNSA. CDR3: CASSEAGTEFYEQYF. The CDR3 DNA is TGTGCCAGCAGCGAAGCCGGGACAGAGTTCTACGAGCAGTACTTC.

This sequence joins TRBV7-9 and TRBJ2-3; tentative D call: TRBD1 (6 bases). Per the germline V gene, CDR1 is SEHNR and CDR2 is FQNEAQ (reference sequence). The CDR3 consists of 13 residues. Trimming shortened V by 5 bases and J by 7 bases, and 13 bases separated the two germline ends. CDR3 sequence: CASSPGDTNTQYF. Written as DNA, the CDR3 is TGTGCCAGCAGCCCCGGGGACACCAATACGCAGTATTTT.

The rearrangement links TRBV28 to TRBJ1-2; unclear D gene. Germline V gene sequence: CDR1 MDHEN, CDR2 SYDVKM. This CDR3 has 13 residues. Deletions cut 6 bases from V and 4 bases from J, with 12 bases between. The CDR3 nucleotides read TGTGCCAGCAGCGTACCGATGCGCTATGGCTACACCTTC. Amino acid sequence: CASSVPMRYGYTF.

This clonotype occurred a few times. This rearrangement joins TRBV29-1 to TRBJ2-7; the match to TRBD2 covers 10 bases. The V segment lost 4 bases and the J segment 6 bases; nucleotides outside the gene matches: 6. The V gene's germline CDR1 is SQVTM and CDR2 ANQGSEA. The CDR3 runs to 13 residues. Written as DNA, the CDR3 is TGCAGCGTTGCCGCTAGCGGGAGACGCGAGCAGTACTTC. Translation gives CSVAASGRREQYF.

This clonotype was counted at least ten times. The J gene is TRBJ2-1, the V gene TRBV4-3; D call uncertain. Germline CDR1 and CDR2: LGHNA and YSLEER. The ends were cut back, 3 bases at V and 0 bases at J, with 12 bases in the middle. The CDR3 has 16 residues. This CDR3 reads CASSHGMTSSYNEQFF. In DNA form, the CDR3 reads TGCGCCAGCAGCCATGGCATGACCAGCTCCTACAATGAGCAGTTCTTC.

This chain uses TRBV7-6 with TRBJ2-7, with 8 nucleotides matching TRBD2. The CDR3 spans 15 residues. V dropped 1 base and J dropped 0; count of bases not matched to a gene: 2. Per the germline V gene, CDR1 is SGHVS and CDR2 is FNYEAQ. The CDR3: CASSLVSGISYEQYF. The CDR3 bases are TGTGCCAGCAGCTTAGTTAGCGGGATCTCCTACGAGCAGTACTTC. Variable domain in full (rest from reference TRBV7-6 and TRBJ2-7): GAGVSQSPRYKVTKRGQDVALRCDPISGHVSLYWYRQALGQGPEFLTYFNYEAQQDKSGLPNDRFSAERPEGSISTLTIQRTEQRDSAMYRCASSLVSGISYEQYFGPGTRLTVT.

This clonotype has a count of ten or more. The gene calls are TRBV15 and TRBJ2-1, with 9 bases fitting TRBD2. CDR1 and CDR2 (germline): LNHNV, YYDKDF (reference sequence). V was clipped by 1 base and J by 15 bases; unmatched bases: 13. The CDR3 has 15 amino acids. The CDR3: CATSRVSSGSPAPFF. The CDR3 DNA follows: TGTGCCACCAGCAGAGTTAGTAGCGGGAGCCCGGCCCCGTTCTTC.

The chain links TRBV29-1 to TRBJ2-7; a weak D match, TRBD2 (6 bases). CDR3 size: 13 residues. Germline V gives CDR1 SQVTM, CDR2 ANQGSEA. The V end was cut by 4 bases, the J end by 2 bases, with 12 bases between. The DNA for the CDR3 is TGCAGCGTTGTCGGCGGGGCCGCCTACGAGCAGTACTTC. It codes for CSVVGGAAYEQYF.

The rearrangement uses TRBV18 and TRBJ2-5, with 8 bases lining up with TRBD2. The CDR3 length is 17 residues. The V gene end was trimmed by 8 bases and the J gene end by 3 bases; junction bases not matched to a gene: 17. From germline, CDR1 is KGHSH and CDR2 LQKENI. The CDR3 protein is CASTLQGGAREEETQYF. CDR3 coding DNA: TGTGCCAGCACCTTACAGGGAGGTGCGCGGGAGGAAGAGACCCAGTACTTC.

As regards this clonotype: A read error may explain this, as a much larger clone is one base away. Since the CDR3 does not end with the conserved phenylalanine or tryptophan, this likely comes from a read error. The V and J genes are TRBV27 and TRBJ2-5; no clear D gene. The CDR3 has 15 residues. The V gene lost 0 bases and the J gene lost 1 base, with 9 bases spanning the gap. Germline V lookup: CDR1 MNHEY, CDR2 SMNVEV (reference sequence). CDR3 in amino acids: CASSLSLTTQETQYV. For the CDR3, the DNA is TGTGCCAGCAGTTTATCGCTAACGACCCAAGAGACCCAGTACGTC.

This clonotype was seen more than once but under ten times. The CDR3 nucleotides are TGTGCCAGCTCACCAACAGGGTGGGAGAATGAAAAACTGTTTTTT. This gives the protein CASSPTGWENEKLFF. The V call is TRBV18, the J call TRBJ1-4; D possibly corresponds to TRBD1 (6 bases). V was shortened by 2 bases and J by 5 bases, with 12 bases between the two germline ends. Looked up from germline, CDR1 is KGHSH and CDR2 is LQKENI. This CDR3 spans 15 amino acids.

The chain joins TRBV21-1 to TRBJ2-7; the table names TRBD2, a call not compared with the DNA. TRBV21-1 is assigned pseudogene status. The CDR3 is 16 residues long. The CDR3 sequence is CASSKYLAARNHKQYF. CDR3 DNA: TGTGCCAGCAGCAAATACTTAGCGGCAAGGAACCACAAGCAGTACTTC.

This clonotype was counted many times. This sequence joins TRBV30 and TRBJ2-4, with D tentatively TRBD2 (5 bases). Germline V gene lookup returns CDR1 GTSNPN and CDR2 SVGIG (reference sequence). V lost 0 bases and J 7 bases, leaving 13 bases between the germline ends. The CDR3 length is 14 residues. CDR3 nucleotide sequence: TGTGCCTGGAGTGTAGGGCTAGCCAGTAACATTCAGTACTTC. It codes for CAWSVGLASNIQYF.

The V gene is TRBV6-2 or TRBV6-3, the J gene TRBJ2-7; D may be TRBD2 (5 bases). The CDR3 totals 16 residues. Trimming left V 5 bases short and J 0 bases short, with 17 bases between. The germline gives CDR1 MNHEY, CDR2 SVGEGT. The DNA of the CDR3 is TGTGCCAGCAGTCTGGTCCACGGCGGGCCCTCCTACGAGCAGTACTTC. Translation: CASSLVHGGPSYEQYF.

This clonotype was counted many times. This chain links TRBV6-2 or TRBV6-3 with TRBJ2-7; D uncertain. Germline V gene sequence: CDR1 MNHEY, CDR2 SVGEGT. V dropped 2 bases and J dropped 2 bases, with 4 bases sitting between them. The CDR3 is 12 residues long. CDR3 region: CASSYSTYEQYF. CDR3 DNA: TGTGCCAGCAGTTACAGCACCTACGAGCAGTACTTC.

This clonotype has a handful of counts. CDR3 sequence reads: CASSFPRDSHQPQHF. The CDR3 nucleotides read TGTGCCAGCAGTTTTCCCCGGGACAGTCATCAGCCCCAGCATTTT. V is TRBV28 and J is TRBJ1-5; 7 bases are shared with TRBD1. CDR1 and CDR2 (germline): MDHEN, SYDVKM. V lost 3 bases to trimming and J lost 5 bases; unmatched junction nucleotides: 7. There are 15 residues in the CDR3.

The J gene is TRBJ2-7, the V gene TRBV12-3 or TRBV12-4; 10 bases map to TRBD2. After removal of 6 bases from V and 9 bases from J, the junction contained 14 bases not matched to a gene. This CDR3 is 15 amino acids long. The CDR3 protein is CASRPTMGLALRQYF. For the CDR3, the DNA is TGTGCCAGCAGGCCCACGATGGGACTAGCGTTGAGGCAGTACTTC.

Written as DNA, the CDR3 is TGTGCCAGCACAGATCGCGGCCAGTACTTC. Protein: CASTDRGQYF. This chain connects TRBV12-3 or TRBV12-4 to TRBJ2-7, with D hard to call. The CDR3 length is 10 residues. Trimming left V 7 bases short and J 10 bases short, with 11 bases between.

The V and J genes are TRBV30 and TRBJ2-7, with 10 nucleotides matching TRBD2. CDR3 length: 15 residues. Germline V gives CDR1 GTSNPN, CDR2 SVGIG (reference sequence). The V gene end was trimmed by 3 bases and the J gene end by 3 bases; junction bases not matched to a gene: 8. CDR3 sequence (DNA): TGTGCCTGGAGGACGGGACTAGCGTACAGCTACGAGCAGTACTTC. Encoded protein: CAWRTGLAYSYEQYF.